The entry below describes one T cell receptor (beta chain). This sample was included in a study of blood T cells in healthy people across ages. A second PCR, run for roughly 6 to 11 cycles, used a sample-barcoded 5' primer plus a J-beta primer mix. Each TCR beta cDNA got a 12-nucleotide random molecular identifier. Using its own MiXCR run on the 5' RACE reads, TCRdb lists one record per CDR3 protein. Among over 1.5 million distinct CDR3 sequences listed, about 49% were seen once. The germline V gene has CDR1 SGHNT and CDR2 YENEEA. This CDR3 region has 16 residues. V was clipped by 0 bases and J by 7 bases, with 16 bases between them.

The chain carries TRBV11-3 and TRBJ2-1; possibly TRBD1 or TRBD2 for D (5 bases each). This TCR was recovered from a woman between 35 and 50 years old in good health. The specimen was blood. This chain's CDR3 is CASSLEGARGRNEQFF. The CDR3 bases are TGTGCCAGCAGCTTAGAAGGCGCGAGGGGTAGGAATGAGCAGTTCTTC.